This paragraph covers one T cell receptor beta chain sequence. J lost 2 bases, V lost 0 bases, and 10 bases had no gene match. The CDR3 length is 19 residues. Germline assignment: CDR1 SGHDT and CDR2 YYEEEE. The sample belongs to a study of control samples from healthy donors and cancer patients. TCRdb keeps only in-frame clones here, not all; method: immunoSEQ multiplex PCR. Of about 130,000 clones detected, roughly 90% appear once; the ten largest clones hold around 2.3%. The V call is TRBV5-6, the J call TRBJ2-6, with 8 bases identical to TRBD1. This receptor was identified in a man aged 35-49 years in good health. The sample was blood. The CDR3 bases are TGTGCCAGCAGCTTGGTTGGGACAGGATCCTCTACTGGGGCCAACGTCCTGACTTTC. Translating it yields CASSLVGTGSSTGANVLTF.